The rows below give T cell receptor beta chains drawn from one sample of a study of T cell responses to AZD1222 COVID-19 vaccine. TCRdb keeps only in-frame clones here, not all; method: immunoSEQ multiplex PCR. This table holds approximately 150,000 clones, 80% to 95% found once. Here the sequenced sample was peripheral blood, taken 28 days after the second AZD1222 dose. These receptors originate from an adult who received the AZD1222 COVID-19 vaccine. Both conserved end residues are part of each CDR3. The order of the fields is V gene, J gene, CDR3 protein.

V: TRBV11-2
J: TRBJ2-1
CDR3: CASSYGDSTYNEQFF

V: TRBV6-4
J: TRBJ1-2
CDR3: CASSQGGDRYTF

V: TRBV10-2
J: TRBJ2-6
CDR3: CASSEGTGANVLTF

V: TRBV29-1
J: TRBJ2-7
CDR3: CSVEVGLAGDPYEQYF

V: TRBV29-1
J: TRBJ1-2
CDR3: CSVSGVRGAGFGYTF

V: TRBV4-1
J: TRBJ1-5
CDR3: CASSQDPENQPQHF

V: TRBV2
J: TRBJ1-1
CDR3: CASNDRAPEMTEAFF

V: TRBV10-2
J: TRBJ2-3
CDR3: CASSYSGTRTDTQYF

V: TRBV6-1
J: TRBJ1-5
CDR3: CASSGFQGHRNQPQHF

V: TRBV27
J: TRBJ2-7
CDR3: CASSFSGSGEQYF

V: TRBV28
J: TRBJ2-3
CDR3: CASSFSGRRADTQYF

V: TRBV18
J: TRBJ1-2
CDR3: CASSHDRLYGYTF

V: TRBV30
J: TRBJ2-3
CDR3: CAWSENKADTQYF

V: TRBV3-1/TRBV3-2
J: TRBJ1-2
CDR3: CASSHPTGILYGYTF

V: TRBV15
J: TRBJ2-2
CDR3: CATSERIPNTGELFF

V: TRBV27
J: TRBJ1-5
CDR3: CASRSSAGELAQPQHF

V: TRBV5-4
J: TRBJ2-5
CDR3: CASSPTSGFQETQYF

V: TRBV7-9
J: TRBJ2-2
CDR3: CASSPTPNTGELFF

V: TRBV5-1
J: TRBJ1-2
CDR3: CASSLAGTGAANYGYTF

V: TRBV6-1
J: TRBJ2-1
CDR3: CASSESLGLLNEQFF

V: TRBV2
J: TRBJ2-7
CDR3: CASRRDGGEQYF

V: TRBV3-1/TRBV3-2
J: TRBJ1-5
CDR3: CASSQDRGQGINQPQHF

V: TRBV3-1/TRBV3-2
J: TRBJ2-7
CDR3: CASSPLFPSGSLNTYEQYF

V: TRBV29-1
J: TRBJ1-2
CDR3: CSVEGGQGWNGYTF

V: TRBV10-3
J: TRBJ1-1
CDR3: CAISEPGVVWRAFF

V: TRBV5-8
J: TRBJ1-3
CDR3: CASSLQGGNTIYF

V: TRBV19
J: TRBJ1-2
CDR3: CASRGEQGTFNYGYTF

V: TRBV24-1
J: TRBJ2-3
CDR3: CATSDSGTSGTDTQYF

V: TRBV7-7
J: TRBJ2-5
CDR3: CASSLILGTETQYF

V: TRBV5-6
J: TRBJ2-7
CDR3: CASSQQGLFYEQYF

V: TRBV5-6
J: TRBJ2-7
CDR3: CASRPLGLSSYEQYF

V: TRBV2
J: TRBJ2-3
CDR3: CASRGDTQYF

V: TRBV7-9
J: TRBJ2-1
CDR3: CASSLELNNEQFF

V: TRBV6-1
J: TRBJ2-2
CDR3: CASSEEARWKLFF

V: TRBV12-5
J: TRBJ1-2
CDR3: CASGNGTVYGYTF

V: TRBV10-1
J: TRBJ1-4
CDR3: CASSVGRGPHNEKLFF

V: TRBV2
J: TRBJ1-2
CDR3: CASRGLNYGYTF

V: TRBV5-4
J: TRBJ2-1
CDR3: CASSLYNEQFF

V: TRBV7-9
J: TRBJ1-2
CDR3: CASSLGQGRSYTF

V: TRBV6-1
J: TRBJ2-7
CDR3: CASSEALGRSYEQYF

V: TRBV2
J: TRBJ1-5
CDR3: CASSERGTGNQPQHF

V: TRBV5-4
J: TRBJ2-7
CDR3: CASSPAGTSNYEQYF

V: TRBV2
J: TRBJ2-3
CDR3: CASAKEGATDTQYF

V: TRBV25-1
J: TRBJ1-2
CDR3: CASSPTGNYGYTF

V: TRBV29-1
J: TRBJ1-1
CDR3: CSVDGDTTGTEAFF

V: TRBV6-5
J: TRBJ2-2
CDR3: CASSYAWTGELFF

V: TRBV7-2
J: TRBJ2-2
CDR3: CASSLEGYTGELFF

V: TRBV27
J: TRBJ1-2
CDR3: CASRKTGGVLSYTF

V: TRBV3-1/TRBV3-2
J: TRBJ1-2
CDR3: CASSPTGGYGYTF

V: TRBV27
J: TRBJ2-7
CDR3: CASSLGQGTYEQYF

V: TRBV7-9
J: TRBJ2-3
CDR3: CASSLGTSGSYGTDTQYF

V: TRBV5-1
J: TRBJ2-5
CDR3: CASSLSGTAQGETQYF

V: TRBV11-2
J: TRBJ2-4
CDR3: CASSLDSSQNIQYF

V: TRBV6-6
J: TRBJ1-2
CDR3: CASSSDRVGGYTF